This TCR beta chain originates from a study of identical twins. Study-level results: Abundant beta clonotypes from cord blood had fewer insertions, unlike memory repertoires, which showed none. Twins showed weaker excess sharing in their beta out-of-frame sequences.

On this clonotype: Its antigen is still unknown. One junction end disagrees with the germline gene, perhaps due to a read error.

CDR3 size: 16 residues. Germline CDR1 and CDR2: KGHSH and LQKENI. Through template switching, a universal primer site was introduced, and the cDNA contained unique molecular identifiers. TCRdb recomputed calls from the 5' RACE reads with MiXCR, one row per CDR3 protein. Counted here are around 1.7 million distinct CDR3 sequences, under 35% occurring once; the ten biggest clones make up approximately 0.29%. Sequencing input: cord blood. The clonotype was recovered from a newborn girl in good health. J is TRBJ2-7 and V is TRBV18, with 9 nucleotides matching TRBD2. In DNA form, the CDR3 reads TGTGCCAGCTCACCACGAGGACTAGCGTACTCCTGCGAGCAGTACTTC. This codes for CASSPRGLAYSCEQYF.